A single sample is the source of the 10 T cell receptor beta chains below, sequenced in a study of blood T cell repertoires in COVID-19. Measured with immunoSEQ multiplex PCR; TCRdb has only the in-frame clones, and not every one. The table lists under 300,000 clones, 85% to 95% of them singletons, with around 2% in the top ten. The source material was PBMCs or T cells enriched from blood (not recorded which). The receptors shown here come from a woman younger than 30 who had recovered from COVID-19.

This chain connects TRBV7-9 to TRBJ2-3; 11 bases are a match to TRBD2. CDR1 and CDR2 (germline): SEHNR, FQNEAQ (reference sequence). V lost 5 bases and J lost 3; bases outside the gene matches: 10. CDR3 size: 17 residues. The CDR3 DNA sequence: TGTGCCAGCAGCGGCCAGACTAGCGGGATAGGAACAGATACGCAGTATTTT. Its translation is CASSGQTSGIGTDTQYF.

The chain joins TRBV25-1 to TRBJ2-1; 8 nucleotides line up with TRBD2. The CDR3 length is 15 residues. Germline V lookup: CDR1 MGHDK, CDR2 SYGVNS. Germline trimming cut 1 base from V and 8 bases from J; bases unmatched to any gene: 7. The CDR3 DNA is TGTGCCAGCAGTGAATGGGCGGGGGGCTTAGATGAGCAGTTCTTC. Encoded protein: CASSEWAGGLDEQFF. The full variable domain, completed using reference TRBV25-1 and TRBJ2-1, is EADIYQTPRYLVIGTGKKITLECSQTMGHDKMYWYQQDPGMELHLIHYSYGVNSTEKGDLSSESTVSRIRTEHFPLTLESARPSHTSQYLCASSEWAGGLDEQFFGPGTRLTVL.

J is TRBJ1-1 and V is TRBV24-1; D remains ambiguous. V gave up 4 bases and J gave up 4 bases, with 9 bases separating them. The CDR3 is made up of 13 amino acids. The germline V gene encodes CDR1 KGHDR and CDR2 SFDVKD. CDR3 bases: TGTGCCACCAGTGACCCAGGAGGCACTGAAGCTTTCTTT. Protein: CATSDPGGTEAFF.

V is TRBV6-4 and J is TRBJ1-4; D call uncertain. The CDR3 length is 16 residues. Germline V gene lookup returns CDR1 MRHNA and CDR2 SNTAGT. Trimming removed 4 bases from V and 2 bases from J, with 14 bases in between. CDR3: CASSVLFRGTNEKLFF. The DNA of the CDR3 is TGTGCCAGCAGTGTTCTGTTCCGGGGTACTAATGAAAAACTGTTTTTT.

V gene TRBV4-1 combines with J gene TRBJ2-2, with TRBD2 identical over 9 bases. The CDR3 totals 16 residues. With V trimmed by 2 bases and J by 9 bases, 10 bases remained unmatched. Germline V gene data show CDR1 as MGHRA and CDR2 as YSYEKL. CDR3 nucleotide sequence: TGCGCCAGCAGCCAATTCCAAGCGGGGGGTTTGCGGGAGCTGTTTTTT. It specifies CASSQFQAGGLRELFF.

This chain joins TRBV25-1 and TRBJ2-1; a weak D match, TRBD1 (5 bases). V dropped 3 bases and J dropped 0 bases, with 15 bases sitting between them. The CDR3 loop spans 17 amino acids. Per germline, CDR1 MGHDK and CDR2 SYGVNS. The CDR3 DNA sequence: TGTGCCAGCAGTGAGGGGCCGAAACTCAGCTCCTACAATGAGCAGTTCTTC. It translates to CASSEGPKLSSYNEQFF.

V and J are TRBV5-6 and TRBJ1-2; no definite D call. Germline V gives CDR1 SGHDT, CDR2 YYEEEE. Trimming pared 0 bases from V and 9 bases from J, leaving 9 bases between. This CDR3 contains 12 residues. The CDR3: CASSLGFLSYTF. Written as DNA, the CDR3 is TGTGCCAGCAGCTTGGGGTTTCTAAGCTACACCTTC. Complete variable domain (other parts from reference TRBV5-6 and TRBJ1-2): DAGVTQSPTHLIKTRGQQVTLRCSPKSGHDTVSWYQQALGQGPQFIFQYYEEEERQRGNFPDRFSGHQFPNYSSELNVNALLLGDSALYLCASSLGFLSYTFGSGTRLTVV.

The V gene is TRBV2, the J gene TRBJ1-4, with a tentative D call TRBD1 (6 bases). The germline CDR1 and CDR2 sequences are SNHLY and FYNNEI. The V end was cut by 8 bases, the J end by 2 bases, with 12 bases between. The CDR3 sequence is 14 residues long. CDR3 loop: CASGPQGTNEKLFF. CDR3 sequence (DNA): TGTGCCAGCGGACCTCAGGGGACTAATGAAAAACTGTTTTTT.

The DNA for the CDR3 is TGCGCCAGCAGCCTAGGACACCTCCAAGAGACCCAGTACTTC. The encoded protein is CASSLGHLQETQYF. The chain combines TRBV4-1 with TRBJ2-5; TRBD1 is a possible D gene (5 bases). Germline V gene sequence: CDR1 MGHRA, CDR2 YSYEKL. This CDR3 has 14 residues. V shed 4 bases and J shed 1 base, with 10 bases lying between them.

The rearrangement uses TRBV4-1 and TRBJ2-7; D perhaps matches TRBD2 (5 bases). Germline CDR1 is MGHRA and CDR2 is YSYEKL. Trimming cost V 1 base and J 0 bases, with 13 bases left between them. This CDR3 comprises 16 residues. Written as DNA, the CDR3 is TGCGCCAGCAGCCAAGCAGTAATACGGGACTCCTACGAGCAGTACTTC. It is translated as CASSQAVIRDSYEQYF.